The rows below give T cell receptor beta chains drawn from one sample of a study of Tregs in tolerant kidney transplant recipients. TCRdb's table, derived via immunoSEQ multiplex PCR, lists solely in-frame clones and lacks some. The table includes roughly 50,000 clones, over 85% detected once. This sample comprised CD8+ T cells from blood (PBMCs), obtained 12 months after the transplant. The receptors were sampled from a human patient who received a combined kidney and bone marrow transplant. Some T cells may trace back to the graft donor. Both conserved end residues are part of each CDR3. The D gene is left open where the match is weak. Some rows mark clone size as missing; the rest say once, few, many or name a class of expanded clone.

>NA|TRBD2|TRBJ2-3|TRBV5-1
CASSPGLAGHTDTQYF
TGCGCCAGCAGCCCCGGACTAGCGGGGCACACAGATACGCAGTATTTT
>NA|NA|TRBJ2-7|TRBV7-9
CASSTGPGEQYF
TGTGCCAGCAGCACAGGACCGGGCGAGCAGTACTTC
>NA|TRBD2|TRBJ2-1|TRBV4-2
CASSQTSGLDNEQFF
TGTGCCAGCAGCCAGACTAGCGGACTTGACAATGAGCAGTTCTTC
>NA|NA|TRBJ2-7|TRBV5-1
CASSLLGAPYEQYF
TGCGCCAGCAGCTTGTTGGGGGCGCCGTACGAGCAGTACTTC
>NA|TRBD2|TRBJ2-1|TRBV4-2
CASSQEGLAGGGGDEQFF
TGTGCCAGCAGCCAAGAGGGACTAGCGGGGGGGGGTGGTGATGAGCAGTTCTTC
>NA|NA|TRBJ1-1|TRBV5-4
CASSLYRSQNTEAFF
TGTGCCAGCAGCTTGTATAGAAGCCAGAACACTGAAGCTTTCTTT
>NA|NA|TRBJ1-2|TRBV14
CASSPFRRVEYGYTF
TGTGCCAGCAGCCCTTTCCGACGTGTGGAGTACGGCTACACCTTC
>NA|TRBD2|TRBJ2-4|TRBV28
CATGRGLAFIDKNIQYF
TGTGCCACTGGTCGGGGACTAGCGTTTATAGACAAAAACATTCAGTACTTC
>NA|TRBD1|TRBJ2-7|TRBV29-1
CSVLWTGSYEQYF
TGCAGCGTGCTGTGGACAGGGTCCTACGAGCAGTACTTC
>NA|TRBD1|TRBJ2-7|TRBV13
CASSFGTVHYEQYF
TGTGCCAGCAGCTTTGGGACAGTGCATTACGAGCAGTACTTC
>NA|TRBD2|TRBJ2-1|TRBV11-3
CATEWASGGARLMEQLF
TGTGCCACAGAATGGGCTAGCGGGGGGGCTAGACTAATGGAGCAGCTCTTC
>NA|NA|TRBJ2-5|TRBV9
CASSVVGGQDTQYF
TGTGCCAGCAGCGTAGTTGGGGGCCAAGACACCCAGTACTTC
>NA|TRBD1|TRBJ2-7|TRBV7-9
CASSLTGQGGEQYF
TGTGCCAGCAGCTTAACGGGACAGGGCGGCGAGCAGTACTTC
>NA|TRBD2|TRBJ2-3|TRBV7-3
CASSAGTSEPNTQYF
TGTGCCAGCAGCGCCGGGACTAGCGAACCGAATACGCAGTATTTT
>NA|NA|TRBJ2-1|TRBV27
CASGTGNPSYNEQFF
TGTGCCAGCGGCACGGGTAATCCTTCCTACAATGAGCAGTTCTTC
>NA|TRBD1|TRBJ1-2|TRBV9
CASSGTGGGYGYTF
TGTGCCAGCAGCGGGACAGGGGGCGGCTATGGCTACACCTTC
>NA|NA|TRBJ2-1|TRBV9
CASSVNSHQGGESSYNEQFF
TGTGCCAGCAGCGTAAACAGCCACCAAGGCGGGGAAAGCTCCTACAATGAGCAGTTCTTC
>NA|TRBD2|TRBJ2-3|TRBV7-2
CASSAGTSVQYF
TGTGCCAGCAGCGCAGGGACTAGCGTACAGTATTTT
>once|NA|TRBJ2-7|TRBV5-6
CASSTDRYEQYF
TGTGCCAGCAGCACGGACAGATACGAGCAGTACTTC
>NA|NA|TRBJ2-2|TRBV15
CATRYYPGTGELFF
TGTGCCACCAGATACTACCCGGGCACCGGGGAGCTGTTTTTT
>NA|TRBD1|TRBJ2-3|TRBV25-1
CASSEWYRGLRQYF
TGTGCCAGCAGTGAATGGTACAGGGGGTTGAGGCAGTATTTT
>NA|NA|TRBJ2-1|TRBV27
CASSLTPGLYYNEQFF
TGTGCCAGCAGTCTAACCCCGGGACTCTACTACAATGAGCAGTTCTTC
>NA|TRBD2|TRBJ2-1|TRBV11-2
CASSLLAGVSNEQFF
TGTGCCAGCAGCTTACTAGCGGGAGTCTCCAATGAGCAGTTCTTC
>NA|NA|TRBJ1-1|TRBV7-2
CASSLTGVEAFF
TGTGCCAGCAGCTTGACTGGTGTGGAAGCTTTCTTT
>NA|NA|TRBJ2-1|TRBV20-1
CSARSTGEQFF
TGCAGTGCTAGATCAACCGGTGAGCAGTTCTTC
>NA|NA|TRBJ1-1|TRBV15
CATSEQGHTEAFF
TGTGCCACCAGCGAACAGGGACACACTGAAGCTTTCTTT
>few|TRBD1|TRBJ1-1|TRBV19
CASSIQGARTEAFF
TGTGCCAGTAGTATACAGGGGGCGCGGACTGAAGCTTTCTTT
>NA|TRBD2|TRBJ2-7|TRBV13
CASSTGTSGTYEQYF
TGTGCCAGCAGCACAGGGACTAGCGGTACCTACGAGCAGTACTTC
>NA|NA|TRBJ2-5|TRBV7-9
CASSSPGVETQYF
TGTGCCAGCAGCTCCCCCGGGGTGGAGACCCAGTACTTC
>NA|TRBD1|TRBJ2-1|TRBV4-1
CASSQVAQGFYNEQFF
TGCGCCAGCAGCCAAGTTGCACAGGGGTTCTACAATGAGCAGTTCTTC
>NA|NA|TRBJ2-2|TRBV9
CASSVEVGGTGELFF
TGTGCCAGCAGCGTAGAAGTTGGAGGGACCGGGGAGCTGTTTTTT
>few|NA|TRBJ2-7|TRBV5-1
CASSFELSYEQYF
TGCGCCAGCAGCTTTGAACTCTCCTACGAGCAGTACTTC
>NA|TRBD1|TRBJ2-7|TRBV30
CAWSVWDRTYEQYF
TGTGCCTGGAGTGTTTGGGACAGAACCTACGAGCAGTACTTC
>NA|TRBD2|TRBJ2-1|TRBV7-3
CASSLTGAGVNEQFF
TGTGCCAGCAGCTTAACCGGAGCGGGAGTAAATGAGCAGTTCTTC
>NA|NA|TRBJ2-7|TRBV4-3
CASSQGGAGEQYF
TGCGCCAGCAGCCAAGGCGGGGCTGGCGAGCAGTACTTC
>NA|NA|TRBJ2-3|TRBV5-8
CASSLGGADTQYF
TGTGCCAGCAGCTTGGGGGGGGCAGATACGCAGTATTTT
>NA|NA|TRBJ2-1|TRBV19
CASSDQGGNEQFF
TGTGCCAGTAGTGATCAAGGGGGAAATGAGCAGTTCTTC
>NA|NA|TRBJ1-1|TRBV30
CASATGNTEAFF
TGTGCCTCCGCGACAGGGAACACTGAAGCTTTCTTT
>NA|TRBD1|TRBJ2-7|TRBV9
CASSVGTAYEQYF
TGTGCCAGCAGCGTTGGGACAGCCTACGAGCAGTACTTC
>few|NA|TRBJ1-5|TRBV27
CASRQQTGKSNQPQHF
TGTGCCAGCAGACAGCAAACAGGGAAAAGCAATCAGCCCCAGCATTTT
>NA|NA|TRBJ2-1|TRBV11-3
CASMGSVGVNEQFF
TGTGCCAGCATGGGGTCAGTAGGGGTCAATGAGCAGTTCTTC
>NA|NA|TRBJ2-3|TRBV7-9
CATPEGVPTDTQYF
TGTGCCACCCCGGAAGGGGTGCCGACTGATACGCAGTATTTT
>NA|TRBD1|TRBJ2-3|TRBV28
CASRPIDRADTQYF
TGTGCCAGCAGACCTATAGACAGGGCAGATACGCAGTATTTT
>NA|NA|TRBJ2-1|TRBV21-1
CATSQTGTQANEQFF
TGTGCCACCTCCCAAACGGGGACACAGGCCAATGAGCAGTTCTTC
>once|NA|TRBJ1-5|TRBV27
CASRFTPIREVSNQPQHF
TGTGCCAGCAGGTTCACCCCGATCAGGGAAGTAAGCAATCAGCCCCAGCATTTT
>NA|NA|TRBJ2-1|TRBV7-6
CASSSDSYNEQFF
TGTGCCAGCAGCTCTGACAGTTACAATGAGCAGTTCTTC
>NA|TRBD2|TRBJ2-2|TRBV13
CASSLGAGGGATGELFF
TGTGCCAGCAGCTTAGGGGCTGGCGGGGGGGCCACCGGGGAGCTGTTTTTT
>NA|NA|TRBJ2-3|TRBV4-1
CASSQAPRRRETTDTQYF
TGCGCCAGCAGCCAAGCCCCCCGGCGACGGGAGACCACAGATACGCAGTATTTT
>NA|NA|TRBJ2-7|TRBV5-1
CASSLGLGPLSYEQYF
TGCGCCAGCAGCTTGGGTTTGGGCCCGTTGTCCTACGAGCAGTACTTC